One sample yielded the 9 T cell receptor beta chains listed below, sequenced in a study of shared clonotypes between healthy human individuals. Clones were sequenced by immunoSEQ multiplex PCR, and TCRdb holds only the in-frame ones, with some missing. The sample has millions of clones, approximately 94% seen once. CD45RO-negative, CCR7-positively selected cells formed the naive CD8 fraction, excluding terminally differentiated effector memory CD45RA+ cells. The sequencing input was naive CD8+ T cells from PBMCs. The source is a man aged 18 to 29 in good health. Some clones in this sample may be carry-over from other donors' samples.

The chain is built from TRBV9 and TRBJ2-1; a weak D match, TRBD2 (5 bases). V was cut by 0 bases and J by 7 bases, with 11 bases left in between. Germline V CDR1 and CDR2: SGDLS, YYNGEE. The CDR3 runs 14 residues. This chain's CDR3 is CASSVGVSGNEQFF. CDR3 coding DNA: TGTGCCAGCAGCGTAGGCGTCAGCGGTAATGAGCAGTTCTTC.

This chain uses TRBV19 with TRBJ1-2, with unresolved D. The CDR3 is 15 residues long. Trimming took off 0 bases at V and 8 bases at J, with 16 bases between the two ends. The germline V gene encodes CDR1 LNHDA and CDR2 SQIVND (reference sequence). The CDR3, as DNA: TGTGCCAGTAGTATAGATCTATCGGGTGGGAGCGGCTACACCTTC. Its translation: CASSIDLSGGSGYTF.

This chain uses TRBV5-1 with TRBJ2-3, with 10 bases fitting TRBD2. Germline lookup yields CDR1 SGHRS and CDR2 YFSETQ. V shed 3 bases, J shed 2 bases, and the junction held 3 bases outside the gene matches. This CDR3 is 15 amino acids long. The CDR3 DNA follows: TGCGCCAGCAGCTCAGGACTAGCGGCCACAGATACGCAGTATTTT. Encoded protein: CASSSGLAATDTQYF.

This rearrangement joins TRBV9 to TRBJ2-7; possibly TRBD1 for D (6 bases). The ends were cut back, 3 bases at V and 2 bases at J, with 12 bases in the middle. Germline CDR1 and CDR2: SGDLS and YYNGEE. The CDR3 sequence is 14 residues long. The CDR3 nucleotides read TGTGCCAGCAGCGACGAGGGACATACCTACGAGCAGTACTTC. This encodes CASSDEGHTYEQYF.

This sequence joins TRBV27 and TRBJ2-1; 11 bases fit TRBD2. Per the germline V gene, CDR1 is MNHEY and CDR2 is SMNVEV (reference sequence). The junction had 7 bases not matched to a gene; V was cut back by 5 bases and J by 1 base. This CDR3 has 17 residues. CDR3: CASSTGTSGYSYNEQFF. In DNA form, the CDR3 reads TGTGCCAGCAGTACCGGGACTAGCGGCTATTCCTACAATGAGCAGTTCTTC.

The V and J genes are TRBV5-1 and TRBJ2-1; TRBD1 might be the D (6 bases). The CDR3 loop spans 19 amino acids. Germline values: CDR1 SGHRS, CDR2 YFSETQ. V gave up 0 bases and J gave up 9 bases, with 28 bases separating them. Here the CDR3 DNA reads TGCGCCAGCAGCTTGGAAAGTTTTGACCTTACCAGGGGTAGGAGTGAGCAGTTCTTC. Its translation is CASSLESFDLTRGRSEQFF.

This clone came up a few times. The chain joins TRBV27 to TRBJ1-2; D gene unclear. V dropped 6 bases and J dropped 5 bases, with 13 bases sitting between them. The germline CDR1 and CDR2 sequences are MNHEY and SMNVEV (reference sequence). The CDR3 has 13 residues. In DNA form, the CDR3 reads TGTGCCAGCAGGGGAATATCGGGATATGGCTACACCTTC. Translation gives CASRGISGYGYTF.

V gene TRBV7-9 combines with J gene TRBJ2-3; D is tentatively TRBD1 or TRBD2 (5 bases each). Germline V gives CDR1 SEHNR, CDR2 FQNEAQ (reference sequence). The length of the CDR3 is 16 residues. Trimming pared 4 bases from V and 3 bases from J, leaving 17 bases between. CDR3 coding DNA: TGTGCCAGCAGCTCCCCTGGGGCGGGCGGTACAGATACGCAGTATTTT. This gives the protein CASSSPGAGGTDTQYF.

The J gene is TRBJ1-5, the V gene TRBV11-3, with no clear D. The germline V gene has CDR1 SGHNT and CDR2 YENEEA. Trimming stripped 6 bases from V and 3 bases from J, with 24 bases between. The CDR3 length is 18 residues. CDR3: CASRPFRQDRTNNQPQHF. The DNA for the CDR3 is TGTGCCAGCAGACCCTTCCGACAAGACCGAACAAACAATCAGCCCCAGCATTTT.